One and the same sample provided the 17 T cell receptor beta chains below, sequenced in a study of T cell responses to AZD1222 COVID-19 vaccine. The table came from immunoSEQ multiplex PCR; TCRdb's copy has only in-frame clones and leaves some out. The repertoire consists of more than 150,000 clones, with about 93% occurring once and the leading ten covering 1.9%. The sequencing used peripheral blood, collected 28 days after the second AZD1222 dose. The origin of the receptors is an adult who received the AZD1222 COVID-19 vaccine.

This rearrangement joins TRBV7-9 to TRBJ2-7, with D unclear. Germline CDR1 SEHNR, CDR2 FQNEAQ (reference sequence). The CDR3 is made up of 14 amino acids. V lost 2 bases to trimming and J lost 6 bases, with 14 bases between them. The CDR3 spells CASSLNLGSGEQYF. As DNA, the CDR3 is TGTGCCAGCAGCTTAAACTTGGGTTCCGGCGAGCAGTACTTC. Full variable domain (outside the CDR3, taken from reference TRBV7-9 and TRBJ2-7): DTGVSQNPRHKITKRGQNVTFRCDPISEHNRLYWYRQTLGQGPEFLTYFQNEAQLEKSRLLSDRFSAERPKGSFSTLEIQRTEQGDSAMYLCASSLNLGSGEQYFGPGTRLTVT.

The chain joins TRBV20-1 to TRBJ2-7, with D unresolved. V lost 6 bases and J lost 4, with 10 bases in between. Germline loops: CDR1 DFQATT, CDR2 SNEGSKA (reference sequence). The CDR3 has 11 residues. The CDR3 loop is CSASGLYEQYF. CDR3 coding DNA: TGCAGTGCATCCGGGCTATACGAGCAGTACTTC.

The chain combines TRBV24-1 with TRBJ2-2; D is unclear. V was pared by 2 bases and J by 0 bases, with 6 bases between. Per the germline V gene, CDR1 is KGHDR and CDR2 is SFDVKD. The CDR3 is made up of 15 amino acids. The CDR3 reads CATSDSRTNTGELFF. Here the CDR3 DNA reads TGTGCCACCAGTGATTCGCGGACGAACACCGGGGAGCTGTTTTTT.

The chain employs TRBV12-3 or TRBV12-4 and TRBJ2-3; D is tentatively TRBD1 or TRBD2 (5 bases each). V was clipped by 1 base and J by 6 bases, with 8 bases between them. This CDR3 is built from 13 residues. The CDR3 nucleotides are TGTGCCAGCAGTTTAGTAGGGACGGATACGCAGTATTTT. This sequence encodes CASSLVGTDTQYF.

The V and J genes are TRBV7-9 and TRBJ2-7; 8 bases map to TRBD1. The V and J ends lost 0 bases and 2 bases, in that order; junction bases with no gene match: 3. The CDR3 totals 15 residues. Germline values: CDR1 SEHNR, CDR2 FQNEAQ (reference sequence). CDR3 in DNA: TGTGCCAGCAGCTTAGCCAGGGGGCTACCCTACGAGCAGTACTTC. Protein: CASSLARGLPYEQYF.

This chain uses TRBV3-1 (or the pseudogene TRBV3-2) with TRBJ1-2; D is perhaps TRBD1 (5 bases). Germline CDR1 LGHDT, CDR2 YNNKEL (reference sequence). V was shortened by 4 bases and J by 4 bases, with 10 bases between the two germline ends. There are 13 residues in the CDR3. CDR3 bases: TGTGCCAGCAGCCTCGGGGCGGTCTATGGCTACACCTTC. Its translation: CASSLGAVYGYTF.

V gene TRBV2 combines with J gene TRBJ1-2, with 7 positions matching TRBD1. Looked up from germline, CDR1 is SNHLY and CDR2 is FYNNEI. The trim removed 6 bases at V and 1 base at J, leaving 5 bases unmatched. This CDR3 spans 14 amino acids. CDR3 DNA sequence: TGTGCCAGCAGCGACAGGGAGTTTAACTATGGCTACACCTTC. Amino acids: CASSDREFNYGYTF.

This clone has a single count. The CDR3 spells CASSSRRGASNQPQHF. The CDR3 DNA is TGTGCCAGCAGTTCCCGCAGGGGCGCGAGCAATCAGCCCCAGCATTTT. The chain is built from TRBV27 and TRBJ1-5, with D possibly matching TRBD1 (6 bases). Germline lookup yields CDR1 MNHEY and CDR2 SMNVEV (reference sequence). V was pared by 4 bases and J by 1 base, with 14 bases between. This CDR3 has 16 amino acids.

This rearrangement joins TRBV5-6 to TRBJ2-3, with TRBD1 matching 8 bases. Germline trimming cut 4 bases from V and 3 bases from J; bases unmatched to any gene: 7. Germline lookup yields CDR1 SGHDT and CDR2 YYEEEE. The CDR3 length is 15 residues. CDR3 sequence (DNA): TGTGCCAGCAGCCCGGACAGGGTACGGACAGATACGCAGTATTTT. Its translation is CASSPDRVRTDTQYF.

The V gene is TRBV7-5, the J gene TRBJ1-5; TRBD1, the table's D call, lacks a check against the DNA. TRBV7-5 is annotated as a pseudogene. CDR3 size: 15 residues. CDR3 loop: CARSGTGNVGQPQHF. The CDR3 DNA follows: TGTGCCAGAAGCGGGACAGGGAATGTCGGTCAGCCCCAGCATTTT.

This chain joins TRBV2 and TRBJ1-1; D is undetermined. The CDR3 runs to 12 residues. Germline values: CDR1 SNHLY, CDR2 FYNNEI. The V gene lost 6 bases and the J gene lost 2 bases, with 7 bases spanning the gap. The CDR3: CASRFGNTEAFF. The DNA of the CDR3 is TGTGCCAGCAGGTTCGGTAACACTGAAGCTTTCTTT.

This rearrangement joins TRBV4-2 to TRBJ1-2, with D perhaps TRBD1 (6 bases). V lost 1 base and J 4 bases, leaving 16 bases between the germline ends. The CDR3 has 16 amino acids. The V gene's germline CDR1 is LGHNA and CDR2 YNFKEQ. This CDR3 is CASSQGGGASGYGYTF. The CDR3 DNA follows: TGTGCCAGCAGCCAAGGGGGGGGCGCAAGTGGCTATGGCTACACCTTC.

CDR3 residues: CASSLGQTGGYGYTF. In DNA, the CDR3 is TGTGCCAGCAGCCTTGGACAGACCGGTGGATATGGCTACACCTTC. This sequence joins TRBV3-1 (or the pseudogene TRBV3-2) and TRBJ1-2, with D possibly TRBD1 on 6 matching bases. From germline, CDR1 is LGHDT and CDR2 YNNKEL (reference sequence). Trimming shortened V by 4 bases and J by 5 bases, and 17 bases separated the two germline ends. This CDR3 has 15 residues.

The chain recombines TRBV27 with TRBJ1-2; D is undetermined. Germline assignment: CDR1 MNHEY and CDR2 SMNVEV (reference sequence). This CDR3 region has 14 residues. Trimming stripped 0 bases from V and 4 bases from J, with 9 bases between. CDR3 in amino acids: CASSLSPTTYGYTF. CDR3 nucleotides: TGTGCCAGCAGTTTATCGCCAACCACCTATGGCTACACCTTC.

The chain has TRBV6-5 and TRBJ1-5, with 7 bases lining up with TRBD1. The CDR3 extends over 15 amino acids. The germline V gene encodes CDR1 MNHEY and CDR2 SVGAGI. Trimming cost V 5 bases and J 11 bases; bases outside gene matches: 15. CDR3 bases: TGTGCCAGCAGTCCTCACTACAGGGGAGGTCTGTCCCAGCATTTT. Protein sequence: CASSPHYRGGLSQHF.

This clone was counted a few times. The rearrangement joins TRBV5-1 to TRBJ2-1; 8 bases are a match to TRBD2. J was trimmed by 3 bases and V by 6 bases; bases with no gene match: 8. Germline-derived CDR1 and CDR2 are SGHRS and YFSETQ. CDR3 length: 15 amino acids. CDR3 in amino acids: CASNSGAGDYNEQFF. CDR3 in DNA: TGCGCCAGCAACTCAGGAGCGGGGGACTACAATGAGCAGTTCTTC.

The rearrangement uses TRBV11-1 and TRBJ2-1; no definite D call. The CDR3 covers 15 residues. Germline V gene sequence: CDR1 SGHAT, CDR2 FQDESV (reference sequence). The V end was cut by 3 bases, the J end by 5 bases, with 14 bases between. The CDR3: CASSFSRVVHNEQFF. The CDR3 DNA follows: TGTGCCAGCAGCTTTTCTCGAGTGGTGCACAATGAGCAGTTCTTC. Full variable domain (missing parts from reference TRBV11-1 and TRBJ2-1): EAEVAQSPRYKITEKSQAVAFWCDPISGHATLYWYRQILGQGPELLVQFQDESVVDDSQLPKDRFSAERLKGVDSTLKIQPAELGDSAMYLCASSFSRVVHNEQFFGPGTRLTVL.